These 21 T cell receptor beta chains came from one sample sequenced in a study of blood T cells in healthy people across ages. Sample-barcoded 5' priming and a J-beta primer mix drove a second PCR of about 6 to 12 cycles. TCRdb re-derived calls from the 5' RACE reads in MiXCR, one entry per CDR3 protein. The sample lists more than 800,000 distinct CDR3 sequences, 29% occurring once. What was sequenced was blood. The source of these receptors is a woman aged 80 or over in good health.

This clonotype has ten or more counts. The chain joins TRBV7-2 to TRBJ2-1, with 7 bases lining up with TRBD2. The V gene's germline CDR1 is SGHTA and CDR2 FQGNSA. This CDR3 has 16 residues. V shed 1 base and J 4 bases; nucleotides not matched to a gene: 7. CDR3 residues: CASSLVAGVGYNEQFF. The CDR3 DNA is TGTGCCAGCAGCTTAGTGGCGGGGGTCGGGTACAATGAGCAGTTCTTC.

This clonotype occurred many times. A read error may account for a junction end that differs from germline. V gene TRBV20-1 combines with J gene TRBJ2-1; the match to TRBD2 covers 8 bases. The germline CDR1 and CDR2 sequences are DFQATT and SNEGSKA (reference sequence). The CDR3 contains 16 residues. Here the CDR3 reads CSAGDSGASSYNEQFF. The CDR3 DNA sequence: TGCAGTGCTGGAGATAGCGGGGCTAGCTCCTACAATGAGCAGTTCTTC.

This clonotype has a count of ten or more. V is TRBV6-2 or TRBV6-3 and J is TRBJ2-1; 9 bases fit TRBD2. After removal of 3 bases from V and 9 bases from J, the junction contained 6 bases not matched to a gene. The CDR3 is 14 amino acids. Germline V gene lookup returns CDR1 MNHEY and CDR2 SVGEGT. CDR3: CASSYGGGVVEQFF. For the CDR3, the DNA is TGTGCCAGCAGTTATGGCGGGGGGGTTGTTGAGCAGTTCTTC.

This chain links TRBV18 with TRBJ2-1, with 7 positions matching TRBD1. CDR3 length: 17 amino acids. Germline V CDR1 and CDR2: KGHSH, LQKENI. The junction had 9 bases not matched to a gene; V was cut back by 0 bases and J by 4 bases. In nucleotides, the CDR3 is TGTGCCAGCTCACCACCTTCCGGGACAGATCGGTACAATGAGCAGTTCTTC. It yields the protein CASSPPSGTDRYNEQFF.

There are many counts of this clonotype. The CDR3 DNA follows: TGTGCCAGCAGCCCGGGACGGAAAAACATTCAGTACTTC. It encodes CASSPGRKNIQYF. V and J are TRBV21-1 and TRBJ2-4; TRBD1 was called by the table and not checked on the DNA. TRBV21-1 has pseudogene status. The CDR3 has 13 residues.

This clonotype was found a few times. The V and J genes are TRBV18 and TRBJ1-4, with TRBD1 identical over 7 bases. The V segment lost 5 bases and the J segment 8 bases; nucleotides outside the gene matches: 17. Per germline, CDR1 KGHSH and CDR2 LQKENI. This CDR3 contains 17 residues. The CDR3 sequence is CASSETRPEQGGEKLFF. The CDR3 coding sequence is TGTGCCAGCTCAGAAACACGCCCCGAGCAAGGGGGCGAAAAACTGTTTTTT.

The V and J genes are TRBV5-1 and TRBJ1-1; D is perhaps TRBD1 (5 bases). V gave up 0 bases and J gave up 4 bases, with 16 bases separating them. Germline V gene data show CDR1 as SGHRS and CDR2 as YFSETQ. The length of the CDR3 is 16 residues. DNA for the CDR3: TGCGCCAGCAGCTTGGTCCCTCAGGGTCCCAGCACTGAAGCTTTCTTT. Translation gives CASSLVPQGPSTEAFF.

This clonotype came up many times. The CDR3 reads CASRTGTGPGYTF. The CDR3 DNA is TGTGCCAGCAGGACCGGGACAGGGCCTGGCTACACCTTC. The rearrangement joins TRBV6-2 or TRBV6-3 to TRBJ1-2; TRBD1 agrees at 9 bases. Germline CDR1 and CDR2: MNHEY and SVGEGT. The CDR3 covers 13 residues. V shed 6 bases and J 7 bases; nucleotides not matched to a gene: 6.

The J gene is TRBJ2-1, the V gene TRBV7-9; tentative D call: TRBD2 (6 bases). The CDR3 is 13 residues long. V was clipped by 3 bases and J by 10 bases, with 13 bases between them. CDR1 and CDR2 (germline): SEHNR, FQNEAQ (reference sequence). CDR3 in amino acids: CASSLWGELEQFF. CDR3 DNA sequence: TGTGCCAGCAGCTTGTGGGGGGAACTAGAGCAGTTCTTC.

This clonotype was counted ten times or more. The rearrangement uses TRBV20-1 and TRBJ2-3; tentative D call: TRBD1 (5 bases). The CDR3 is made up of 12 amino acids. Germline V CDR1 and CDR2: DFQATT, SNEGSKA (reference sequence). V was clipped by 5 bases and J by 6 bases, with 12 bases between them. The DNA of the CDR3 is TGCAGTGCTTATACTGGGGCGGATACGCAGTATTTT. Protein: CSAYTGADTQYF.

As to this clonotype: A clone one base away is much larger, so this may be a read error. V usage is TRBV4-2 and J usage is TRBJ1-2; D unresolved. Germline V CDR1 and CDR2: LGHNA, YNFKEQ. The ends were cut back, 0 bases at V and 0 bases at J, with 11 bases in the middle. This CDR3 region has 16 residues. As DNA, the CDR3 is TGTGCCAGCAGCCAAGATCGAACTGGCACTAACTATGGCTACACCTTC. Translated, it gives CASSQDRTGTNYGYTF.

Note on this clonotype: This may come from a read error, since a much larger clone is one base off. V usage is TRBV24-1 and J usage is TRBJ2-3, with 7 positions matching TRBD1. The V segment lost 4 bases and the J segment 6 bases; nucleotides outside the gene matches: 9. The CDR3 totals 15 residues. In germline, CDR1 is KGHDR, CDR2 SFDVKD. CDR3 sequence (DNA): TGTGCCACCAGTGACCCAAGGGGGCCAGGGGATACGCAGTATTTT. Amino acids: CATSDPRGPGDTQYF.

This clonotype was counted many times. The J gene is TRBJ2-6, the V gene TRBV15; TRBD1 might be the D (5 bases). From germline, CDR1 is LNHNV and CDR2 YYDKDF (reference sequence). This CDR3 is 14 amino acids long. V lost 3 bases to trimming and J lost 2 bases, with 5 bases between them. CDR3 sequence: CATSSRAGANVLTF. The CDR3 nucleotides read TGTGCCACCAGCAGCAGGGCTGGGGCCAACGTCCTGACTTTC.

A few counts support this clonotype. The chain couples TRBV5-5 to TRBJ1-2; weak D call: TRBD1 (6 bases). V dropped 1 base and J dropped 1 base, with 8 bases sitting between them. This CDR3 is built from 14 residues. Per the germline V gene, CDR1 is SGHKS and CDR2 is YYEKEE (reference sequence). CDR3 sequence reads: CASSLTGINYGYTF. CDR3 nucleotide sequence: TGTGCCAGCAGCTTGACAGGGATTAACTATGGCTACACCTTC.

For the CDR3, the DNA is TGTGCCAGCAGCTTAGTCGGTCAAGAGCAGTACTTC. Residues: CASSLVGQEQYF. J is TRBJ2-7 and V is TRBV7-2; D not certain. The CDR3 has 12 residues. Looked up from germline, CDR1 is SGHTA and CDR2 is FQGNSA. Trimming left V 1 base short and J 7 bases short, with 8 bases between.

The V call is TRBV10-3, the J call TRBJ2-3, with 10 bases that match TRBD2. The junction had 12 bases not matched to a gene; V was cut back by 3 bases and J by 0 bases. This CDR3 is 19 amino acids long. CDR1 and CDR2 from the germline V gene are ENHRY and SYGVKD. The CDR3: CAISERAGGTPRSTDTQYF. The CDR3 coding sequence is TGTGCCATCAGTGAACGAGCGGGGGGGACCCCCAGGAGCACAGATACGCAGTATTTT.

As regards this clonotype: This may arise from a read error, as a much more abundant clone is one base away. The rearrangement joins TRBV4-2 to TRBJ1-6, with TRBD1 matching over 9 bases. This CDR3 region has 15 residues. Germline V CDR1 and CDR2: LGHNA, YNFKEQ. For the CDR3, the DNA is TGTGCCAGCAGCCGGAGGACAGGGGATAATTCACCCCGCCACTTT. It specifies CASSRRTGDNSPRHF.

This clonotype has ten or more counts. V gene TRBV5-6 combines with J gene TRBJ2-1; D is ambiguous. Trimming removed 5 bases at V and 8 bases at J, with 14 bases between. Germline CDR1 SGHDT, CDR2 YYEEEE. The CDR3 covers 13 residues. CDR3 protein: CASRALARDEQFF. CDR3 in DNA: TGTGCCAGCAGGGCGTTAGCCCGGGATGAGCAGTTCTTC.

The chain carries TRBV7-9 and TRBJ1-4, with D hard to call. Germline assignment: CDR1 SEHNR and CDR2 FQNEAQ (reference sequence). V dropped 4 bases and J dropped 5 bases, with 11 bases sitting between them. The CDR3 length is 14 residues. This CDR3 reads CASSSTSGNEKLFF. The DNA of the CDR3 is TGTGCCAGCAGCTCGACGTCAGGCAATGAAAAACTGTTTTTT.

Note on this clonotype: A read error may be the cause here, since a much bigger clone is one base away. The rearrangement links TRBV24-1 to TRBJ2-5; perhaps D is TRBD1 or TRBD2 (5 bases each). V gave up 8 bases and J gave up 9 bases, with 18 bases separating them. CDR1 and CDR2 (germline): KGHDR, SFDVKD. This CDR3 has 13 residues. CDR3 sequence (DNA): TGTGCCACCATGGACAACGCATTGGAGGCCCAGTACTTC. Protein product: CATMDNALEAQYF.

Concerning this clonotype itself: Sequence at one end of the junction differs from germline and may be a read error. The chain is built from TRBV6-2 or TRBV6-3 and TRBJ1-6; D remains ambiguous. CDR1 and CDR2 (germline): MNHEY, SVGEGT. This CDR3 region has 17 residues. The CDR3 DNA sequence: TGTGCCAGCAGTTACTCGACAATCCGGGCCGAGGATTCACCCCCCCACTTT. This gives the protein CASSYSTIRAEDSPPHF.